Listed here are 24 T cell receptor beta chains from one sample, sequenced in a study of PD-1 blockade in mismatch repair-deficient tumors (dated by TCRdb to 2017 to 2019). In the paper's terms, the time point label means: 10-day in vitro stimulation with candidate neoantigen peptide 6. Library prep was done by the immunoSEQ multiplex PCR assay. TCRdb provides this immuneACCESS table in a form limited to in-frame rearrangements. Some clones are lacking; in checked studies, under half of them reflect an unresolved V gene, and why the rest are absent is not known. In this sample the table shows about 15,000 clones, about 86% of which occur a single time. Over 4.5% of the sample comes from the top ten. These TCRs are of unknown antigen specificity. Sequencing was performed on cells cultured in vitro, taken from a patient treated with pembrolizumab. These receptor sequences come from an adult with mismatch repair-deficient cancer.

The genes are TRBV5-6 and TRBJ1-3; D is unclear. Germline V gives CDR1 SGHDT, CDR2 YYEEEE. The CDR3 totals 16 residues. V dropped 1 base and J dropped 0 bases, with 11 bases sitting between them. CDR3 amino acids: CASSLYGGPSGNTIYF. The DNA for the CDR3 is TGTGCCAGCAGCTTGTACGGTGGTCCCTCTGGAAACACCATATATTTT.

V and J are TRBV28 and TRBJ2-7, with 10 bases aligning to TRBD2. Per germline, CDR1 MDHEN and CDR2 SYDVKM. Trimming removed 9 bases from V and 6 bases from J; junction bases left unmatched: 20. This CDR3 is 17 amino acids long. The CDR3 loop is CASGQTNGASGSGEQYF. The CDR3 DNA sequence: TGTGCCAGTGGCCAGACCAATGGGGCTAGCGGGAGCGGCGAGCAGTACTTC.

In nucleotides, the CDR3 is TGCAGCGTTGCCTGGGGTGAAGCTTTCTTT. Protein product: CSVAWGEAFF. The V gene is TRBV29-1, the J gene TRBJ1-1; D not certain. The CDR3 is made up of 10 amino acids. Germline CDR1 is SQVTM and CDR2 is ANQGSEA. Trimming took off 4 bases at V and 7 bases at J, with 7 bases between the two ends. The full variable domain, its missing parts supplied by reference TRBV29-1 and TRBJ1-1, is SAVISQKPSRDICQRGTSLTIQCQVDSQVTMMFWYRQQPGQSLTLIATANQGSEATYESGFVIDKFPISRPNLTFSTLTVSNMSPEDSSIYLCSVAWGEAFFGQGTRLTVV.

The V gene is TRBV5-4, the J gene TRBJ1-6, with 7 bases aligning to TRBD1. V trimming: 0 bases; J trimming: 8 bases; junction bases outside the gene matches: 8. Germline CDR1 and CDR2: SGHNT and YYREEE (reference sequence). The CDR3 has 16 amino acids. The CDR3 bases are TGTGCCAGCAGCTTGGCCTCGACAGGGCGTGATTCACCCCTCCACTTT. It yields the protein CASSLASTGRDSPLHF.

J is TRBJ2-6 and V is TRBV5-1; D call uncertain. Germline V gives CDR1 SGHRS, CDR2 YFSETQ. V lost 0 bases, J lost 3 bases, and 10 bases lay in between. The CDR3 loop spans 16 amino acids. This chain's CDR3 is CASSLGYRFGANVLTF. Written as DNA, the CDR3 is TGCGCCAGCAGCTTGGGATATAGATTTGGGGCCAACGTCCTGACTTTC.

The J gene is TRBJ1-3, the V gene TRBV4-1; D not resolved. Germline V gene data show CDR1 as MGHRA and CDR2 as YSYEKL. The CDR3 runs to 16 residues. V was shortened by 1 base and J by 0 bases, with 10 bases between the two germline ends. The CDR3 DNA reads TGCGCCAGCAGCCAAGGGGCCTCAAGCTCTGGAAACACCATATATTTT. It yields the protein CASSQGASSSGNTIYF.

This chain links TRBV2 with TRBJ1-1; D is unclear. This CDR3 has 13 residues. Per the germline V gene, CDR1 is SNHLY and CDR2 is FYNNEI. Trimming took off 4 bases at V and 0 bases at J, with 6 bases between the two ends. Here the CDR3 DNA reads TGTGCCAGCAGTGTGGGCATGAACACTGAAGCTTTCTTT. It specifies CASSVGMNTEAFF.

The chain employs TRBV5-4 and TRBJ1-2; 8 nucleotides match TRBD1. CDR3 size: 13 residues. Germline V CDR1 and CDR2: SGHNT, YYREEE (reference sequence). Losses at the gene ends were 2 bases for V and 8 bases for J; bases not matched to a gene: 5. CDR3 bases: TGTGCCAGCAGCTTACAGGGGGTTTGGGGCTACACCTTC. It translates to CASSLQGVWGYTF.

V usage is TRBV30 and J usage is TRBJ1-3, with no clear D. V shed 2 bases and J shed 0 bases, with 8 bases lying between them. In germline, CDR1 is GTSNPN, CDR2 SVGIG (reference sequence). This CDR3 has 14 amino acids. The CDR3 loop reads CAWSPTNSGNTIYF. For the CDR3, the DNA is TGTGCCTGGAGTCCCACCAACTCTGGAAACACCATATATTTT.

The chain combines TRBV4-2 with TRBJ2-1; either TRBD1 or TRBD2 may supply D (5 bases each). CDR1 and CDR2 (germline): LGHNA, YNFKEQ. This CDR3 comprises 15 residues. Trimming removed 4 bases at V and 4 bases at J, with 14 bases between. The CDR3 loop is CASSPSLGAYNEQFF. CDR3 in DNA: TGTGCCAGCAGCCCATCACTAGGGGCGTACAATGAGCAGTTCTTC.

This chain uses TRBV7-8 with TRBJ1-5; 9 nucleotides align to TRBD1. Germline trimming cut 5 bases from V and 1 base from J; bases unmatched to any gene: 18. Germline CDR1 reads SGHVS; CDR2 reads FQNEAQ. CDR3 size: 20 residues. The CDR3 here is CASSRGWGQGSPRSNQPQHF. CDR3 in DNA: TGTGCCAGCAGCCGAGGGTGGGGACAGGGCTCACCAAGGAGCAATCAGCCCCAGCATTTT.

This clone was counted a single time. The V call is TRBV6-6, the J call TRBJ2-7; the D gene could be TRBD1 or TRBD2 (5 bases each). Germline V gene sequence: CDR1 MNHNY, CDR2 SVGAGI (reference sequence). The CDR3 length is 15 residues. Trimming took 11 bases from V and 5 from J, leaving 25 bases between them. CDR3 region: CACRFVIGGDHEQYF. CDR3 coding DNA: TGTGCCTGCCGGTTTGTAATTGGGGGAGACCACGAGCAGTACTTC.

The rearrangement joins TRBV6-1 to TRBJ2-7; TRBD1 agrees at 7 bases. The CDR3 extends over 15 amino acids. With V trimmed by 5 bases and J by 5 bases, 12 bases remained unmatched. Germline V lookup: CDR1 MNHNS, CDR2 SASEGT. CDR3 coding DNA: TGTGCCAGCAGTCCACTTGACAGGGTCAAGGACGAGCAGTACTTC. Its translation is CASSPLDRVKDEQYF.

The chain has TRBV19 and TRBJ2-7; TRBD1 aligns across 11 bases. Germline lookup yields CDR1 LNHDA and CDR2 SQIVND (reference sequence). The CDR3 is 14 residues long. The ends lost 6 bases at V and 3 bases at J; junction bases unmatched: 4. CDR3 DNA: TGTGCCAGTAGGCGGGGACAGGGGGACTACGAGCAGTACTTC. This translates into CASRRGQGDYEQYF.

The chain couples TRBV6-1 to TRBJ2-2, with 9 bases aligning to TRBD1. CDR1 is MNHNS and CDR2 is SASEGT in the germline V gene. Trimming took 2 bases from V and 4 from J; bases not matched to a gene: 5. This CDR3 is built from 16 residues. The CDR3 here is CASSERWDRATGELFF. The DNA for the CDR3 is TGTGCCAGCAGTGAAAGATGGGACAGGGCCACCGGGGAGCTGTTTTTT.

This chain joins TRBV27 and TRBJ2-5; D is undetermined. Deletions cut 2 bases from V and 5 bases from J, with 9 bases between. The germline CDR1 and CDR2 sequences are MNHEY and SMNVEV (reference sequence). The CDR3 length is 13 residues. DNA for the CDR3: TGTGCCAGCAGTTTAAACTTCTTGGAGACCCAGTACTTC. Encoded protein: CASSLNFLETQYF.

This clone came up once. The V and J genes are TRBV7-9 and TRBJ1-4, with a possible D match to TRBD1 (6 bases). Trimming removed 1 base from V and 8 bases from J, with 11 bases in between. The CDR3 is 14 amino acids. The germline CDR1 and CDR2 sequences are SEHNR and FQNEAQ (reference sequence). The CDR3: CASSLGQGREKLFF. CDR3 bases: TGTGCCAGCAGCTTAGGGCAGGGGAGGGAAAAACTGTTTTTT.

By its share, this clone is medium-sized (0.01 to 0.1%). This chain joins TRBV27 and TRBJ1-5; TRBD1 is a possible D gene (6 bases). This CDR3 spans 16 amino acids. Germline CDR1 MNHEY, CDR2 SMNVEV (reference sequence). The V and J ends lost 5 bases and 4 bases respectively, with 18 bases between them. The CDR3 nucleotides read TGTGCCAGCAGTCCCTCCCCGAGGGGGGGGAATCAGCCCCAGCATTTT. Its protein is CASSPSPRGGNQPQHF.

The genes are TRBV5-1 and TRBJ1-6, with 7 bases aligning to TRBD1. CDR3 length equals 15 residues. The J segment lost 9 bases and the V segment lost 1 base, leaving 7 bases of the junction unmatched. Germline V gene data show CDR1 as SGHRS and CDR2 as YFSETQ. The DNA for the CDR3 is TGCGCCAGCAGCTTGTTGACAGGGACCTCTTCACCCCTCCACTTT. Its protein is CASSLLTGTSSPLHF. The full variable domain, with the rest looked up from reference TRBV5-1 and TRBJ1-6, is KAGVTQTPRYLIKTRGQQVTLSCSPISGHRSVSWYQQTPGQGLQFLFEYFSETQRNKGNFPGRFSGRQFSNSRSEMNVSTLELGDSALYLCASSLLTGTSSPLHFGNGTRLTVT.

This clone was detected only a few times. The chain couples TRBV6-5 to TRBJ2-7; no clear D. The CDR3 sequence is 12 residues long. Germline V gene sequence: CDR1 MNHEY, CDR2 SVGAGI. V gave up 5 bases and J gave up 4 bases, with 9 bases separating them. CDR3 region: CASSDDKYEQYF. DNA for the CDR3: TGTGCCAGCAGTGACGACAAGTACGAGCAGTACTTC.

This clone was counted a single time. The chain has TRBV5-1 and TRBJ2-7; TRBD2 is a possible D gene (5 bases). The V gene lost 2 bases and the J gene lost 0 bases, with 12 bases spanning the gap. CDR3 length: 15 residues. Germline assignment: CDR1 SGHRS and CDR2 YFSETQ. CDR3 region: CASSFFGISSYEQYF. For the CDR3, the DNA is TGCGCCAGCAGCTTCTTCGGGATCAGCTCCTACGAGCAGTACTTC.

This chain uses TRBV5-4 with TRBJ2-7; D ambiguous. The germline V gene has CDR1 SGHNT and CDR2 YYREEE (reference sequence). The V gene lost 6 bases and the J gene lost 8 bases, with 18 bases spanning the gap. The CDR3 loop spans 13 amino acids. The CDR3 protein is CASTLLESHQQYF. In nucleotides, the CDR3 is TGTGCCAGCACCCTACTGGAATCACACCAGCAGTACTTC.

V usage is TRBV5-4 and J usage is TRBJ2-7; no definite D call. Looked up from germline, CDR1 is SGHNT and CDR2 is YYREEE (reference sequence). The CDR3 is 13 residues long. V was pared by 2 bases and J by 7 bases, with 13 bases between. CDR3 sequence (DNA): TGTGCCAGCAGCTTTGTAGGGTTTAAAGAGCAGTACTTC. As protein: CASSFVGFKEQYF.

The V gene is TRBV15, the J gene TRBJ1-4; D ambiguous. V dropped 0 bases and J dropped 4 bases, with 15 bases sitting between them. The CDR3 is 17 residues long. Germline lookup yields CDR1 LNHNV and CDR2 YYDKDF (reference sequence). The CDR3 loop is CATSREFLQRNNEKLFF. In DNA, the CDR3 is TGTGCCACCAGCAGAGAATTTCTGCAGCGTAATAATGAAAAACTGTTTTTT.